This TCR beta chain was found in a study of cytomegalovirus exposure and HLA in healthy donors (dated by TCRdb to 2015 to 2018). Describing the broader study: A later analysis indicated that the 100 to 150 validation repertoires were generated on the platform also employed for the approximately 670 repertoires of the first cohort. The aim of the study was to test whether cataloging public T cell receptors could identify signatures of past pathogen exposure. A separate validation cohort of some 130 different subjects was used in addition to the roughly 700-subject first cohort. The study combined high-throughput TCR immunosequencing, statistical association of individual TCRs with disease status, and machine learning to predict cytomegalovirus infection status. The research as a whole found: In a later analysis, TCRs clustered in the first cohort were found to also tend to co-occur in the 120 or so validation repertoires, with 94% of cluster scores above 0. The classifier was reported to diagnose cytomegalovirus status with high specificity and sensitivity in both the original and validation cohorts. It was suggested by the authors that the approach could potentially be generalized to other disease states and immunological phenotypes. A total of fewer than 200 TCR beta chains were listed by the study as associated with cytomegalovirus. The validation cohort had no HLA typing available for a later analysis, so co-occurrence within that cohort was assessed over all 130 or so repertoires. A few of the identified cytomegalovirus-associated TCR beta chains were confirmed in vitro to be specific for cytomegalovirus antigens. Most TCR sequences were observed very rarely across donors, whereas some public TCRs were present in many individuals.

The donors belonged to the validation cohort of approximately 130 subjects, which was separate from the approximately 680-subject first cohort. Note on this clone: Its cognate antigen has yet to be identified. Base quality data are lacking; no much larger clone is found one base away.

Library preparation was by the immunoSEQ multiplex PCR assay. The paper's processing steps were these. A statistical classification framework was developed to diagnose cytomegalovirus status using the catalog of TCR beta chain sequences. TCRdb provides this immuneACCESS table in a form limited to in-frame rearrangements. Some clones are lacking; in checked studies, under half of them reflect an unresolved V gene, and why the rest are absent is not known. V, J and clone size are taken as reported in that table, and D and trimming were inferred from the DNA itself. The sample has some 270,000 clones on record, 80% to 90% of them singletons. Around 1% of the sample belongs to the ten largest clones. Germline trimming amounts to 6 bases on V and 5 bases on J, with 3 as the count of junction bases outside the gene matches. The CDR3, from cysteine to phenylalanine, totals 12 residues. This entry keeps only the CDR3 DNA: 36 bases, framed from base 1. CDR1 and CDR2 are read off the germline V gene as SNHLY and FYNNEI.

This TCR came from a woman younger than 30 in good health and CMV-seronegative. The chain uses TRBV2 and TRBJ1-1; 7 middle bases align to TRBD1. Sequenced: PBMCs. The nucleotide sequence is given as TGTGCCAGCAGGAGGGGGCAGACTGAAGCTTTCTTT. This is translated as CASRRGQTEAFF. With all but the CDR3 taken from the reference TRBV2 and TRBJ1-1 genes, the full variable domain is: EPEVTQTPSHQVTQMGQEVILRCVPISNHLYFYWYRQILGQKVEFLVSFYNNEISEKSEIFDDQFSVERPDGSNFTLKIRSTKLEDSAMYFCASRRGQTEAFFGQGTRLTVV.